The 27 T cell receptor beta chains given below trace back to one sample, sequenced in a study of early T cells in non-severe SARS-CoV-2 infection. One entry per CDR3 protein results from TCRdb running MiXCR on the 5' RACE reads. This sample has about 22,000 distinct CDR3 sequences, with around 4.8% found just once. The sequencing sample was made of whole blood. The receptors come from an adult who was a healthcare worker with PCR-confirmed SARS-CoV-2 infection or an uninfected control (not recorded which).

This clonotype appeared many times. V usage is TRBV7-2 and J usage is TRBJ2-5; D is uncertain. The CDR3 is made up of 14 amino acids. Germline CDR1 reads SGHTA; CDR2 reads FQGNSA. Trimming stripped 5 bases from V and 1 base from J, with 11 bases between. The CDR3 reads CASSVTPPQETQYF. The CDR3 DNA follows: TGTGCCAGCAGCGTAACGCCCCCCCAAGAGACCCAGTACTTC.

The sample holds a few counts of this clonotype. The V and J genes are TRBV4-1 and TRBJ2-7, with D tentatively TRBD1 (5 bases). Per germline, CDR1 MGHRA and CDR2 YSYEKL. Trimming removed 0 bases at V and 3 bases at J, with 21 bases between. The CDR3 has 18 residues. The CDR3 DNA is TGCGCCAGCAGCCAAGATACGACAGCCACTTGGTACTACTACGAGCAGTACTTC. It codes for CASSQDTTATWYYYEQYF.

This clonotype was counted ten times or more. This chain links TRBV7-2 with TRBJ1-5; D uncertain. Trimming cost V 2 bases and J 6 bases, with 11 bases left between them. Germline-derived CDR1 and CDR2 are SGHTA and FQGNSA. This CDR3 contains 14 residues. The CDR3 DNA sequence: TGTGCCAGCAGCTTACCCATATACCGTCAGCCCCAGCATTTT. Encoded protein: CASSLPIYRQPQHF.

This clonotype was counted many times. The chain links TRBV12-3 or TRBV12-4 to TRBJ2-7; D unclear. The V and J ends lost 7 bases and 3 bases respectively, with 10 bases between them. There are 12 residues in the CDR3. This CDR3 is CASTSRDYEQYF. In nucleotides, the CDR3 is TGTGCCAGCACGAGTAGGGACTACGAGCAGTACTTC.

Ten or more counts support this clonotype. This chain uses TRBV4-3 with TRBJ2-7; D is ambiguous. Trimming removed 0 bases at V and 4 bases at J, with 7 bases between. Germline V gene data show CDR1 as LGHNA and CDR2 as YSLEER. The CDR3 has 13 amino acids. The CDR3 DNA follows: TGCGCCAGCAGCCAAGATTATGGATACGAGCAGTACTTC. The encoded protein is CASSQDYGYEQYF.

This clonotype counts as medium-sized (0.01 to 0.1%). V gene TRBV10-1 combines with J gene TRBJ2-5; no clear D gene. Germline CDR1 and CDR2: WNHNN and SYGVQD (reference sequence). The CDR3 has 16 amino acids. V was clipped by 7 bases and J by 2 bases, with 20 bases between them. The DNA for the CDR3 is TGCGCCAGCACCGGCGCCCCAAGGGAAGGTCAAGAGACCCAGTACTTC. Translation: CASTGAPREGQETQYF.

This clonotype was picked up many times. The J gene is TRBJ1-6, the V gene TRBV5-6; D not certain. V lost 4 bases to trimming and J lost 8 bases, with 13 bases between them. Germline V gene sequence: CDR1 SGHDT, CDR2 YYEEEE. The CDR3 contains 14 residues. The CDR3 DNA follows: TGTGCCAGCAGCAAGAGGGTCCGACATTCACCCCTCCACTTT. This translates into CASSKRVRHSPLHF.

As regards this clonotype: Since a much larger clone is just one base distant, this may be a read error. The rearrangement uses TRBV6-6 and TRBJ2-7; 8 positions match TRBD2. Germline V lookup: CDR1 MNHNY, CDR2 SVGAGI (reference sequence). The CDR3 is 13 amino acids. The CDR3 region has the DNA TGTGCCAGCAGTGCCCGGGAGGGTGACGAGCTGTACTTC. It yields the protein CASSAREGDELYF.

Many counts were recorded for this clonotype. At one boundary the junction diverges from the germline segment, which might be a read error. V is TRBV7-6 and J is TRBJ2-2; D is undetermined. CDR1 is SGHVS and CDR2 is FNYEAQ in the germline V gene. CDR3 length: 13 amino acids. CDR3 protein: CVSSQTNTGELFF. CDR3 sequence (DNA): TGTGTCAGCAGCCAAACCAACACCGGGGAGCTGTTTTTT. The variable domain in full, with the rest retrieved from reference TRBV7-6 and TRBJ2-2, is GAGVSQSPRYKVTKRGQDVALRCDPISGHVSLYWYRQALGQGPEFLTYFNYEAQQDKSGLPNDRFSAERPEGSISTLTIQRTEQRDSAMYRCVSSQTNTGELFFGEGSRLTVL.

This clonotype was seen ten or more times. The CDR3 sequence is CSAVGSGDSDTQYF. CDR3 bases: TGCAGTGCTGTAGGGTCCGGGGACTCAGATACGCAGTATTTT. The chain employs TRBV20-1 and TRBJ2-3; a possible D gene is TRBD2 (6 bases). This CDR3 spans 14 amino acids. The germline V and J ends were trimmed by 5 bases and 4 bases, with 16 bases remaining between them. The V gene's germline CDR1 is DFQATT and CDR2 SNEGSKA (reference sequence).

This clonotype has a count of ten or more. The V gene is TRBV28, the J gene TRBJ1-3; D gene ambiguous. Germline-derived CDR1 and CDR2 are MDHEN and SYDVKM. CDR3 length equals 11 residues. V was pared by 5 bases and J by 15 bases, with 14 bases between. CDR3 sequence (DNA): TGTGCCAGCAGTAATTCAGCACCTGAATATTTT. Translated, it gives CASSNSAPEYF. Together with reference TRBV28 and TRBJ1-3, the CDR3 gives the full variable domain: DVKVTQSSRYLVKRTGEKVFLECVQDMDHENMFWYRQDPGLGLRLIYFSYDVKMKEKGDIPEGYSVSREKKERFSLILESASTNQTSMYLCASSNSAPEYFGEGSWLTVV.

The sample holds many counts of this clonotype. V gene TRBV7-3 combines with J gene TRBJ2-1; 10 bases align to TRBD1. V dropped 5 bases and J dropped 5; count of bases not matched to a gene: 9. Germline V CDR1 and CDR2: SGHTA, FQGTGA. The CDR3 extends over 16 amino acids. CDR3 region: CASSPGPGTGDNEQFF. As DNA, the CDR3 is TGTGCCAGCAGCCCAGGTCCCGGGACAGGGGACAATGAGCAGTTCTTC.

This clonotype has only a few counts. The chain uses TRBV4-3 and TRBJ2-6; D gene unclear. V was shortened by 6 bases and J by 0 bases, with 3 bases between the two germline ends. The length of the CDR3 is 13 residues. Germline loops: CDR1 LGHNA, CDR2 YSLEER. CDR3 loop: CASRYSGANVLTF. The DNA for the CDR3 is TGCGCCAGCAGGTACTCTGGGGCCAACGTCCTGACTTTC.

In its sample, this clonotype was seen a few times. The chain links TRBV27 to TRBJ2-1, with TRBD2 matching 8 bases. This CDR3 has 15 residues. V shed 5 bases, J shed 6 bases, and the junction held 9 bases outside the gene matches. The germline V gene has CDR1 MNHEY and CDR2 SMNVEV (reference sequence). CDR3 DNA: TGTGCCAGCAGTATACTCGGGGGGGGTCGCAATGAGCAGTTCTTC. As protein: CASSILGGGRNEQFF.

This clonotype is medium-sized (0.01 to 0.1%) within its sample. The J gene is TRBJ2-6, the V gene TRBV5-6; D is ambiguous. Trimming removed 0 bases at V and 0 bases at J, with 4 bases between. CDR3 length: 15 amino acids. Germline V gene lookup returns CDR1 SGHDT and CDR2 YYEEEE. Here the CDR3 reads CASSLGVSGANVLTF. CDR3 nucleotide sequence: TGTGCCAGCAGCTTGGGAGTCTCTGGGGCCAACGTCCTGACTTTC.

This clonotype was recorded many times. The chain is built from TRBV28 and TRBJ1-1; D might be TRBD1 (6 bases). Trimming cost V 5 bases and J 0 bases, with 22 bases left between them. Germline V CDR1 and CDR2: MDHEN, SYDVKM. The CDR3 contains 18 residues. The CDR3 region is CASSPAPRVRGMNTEAFF. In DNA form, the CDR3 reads TGTGCCAGCAGTCCCGCCCCCAGGGTAAGGGGGATGAACACTGAAGCTTTCTTT. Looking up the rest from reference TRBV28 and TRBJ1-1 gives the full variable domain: DVKVTQSSRYLVKRTGEKVFLECVQDMDHENMFWYRQDPGLGLRLIYFSYDVKMKEKGDIPEGYSVSREKKERFSLILESASTNQTSMYLCASSPAPRVRGMNTEAFFGQGTRLTVV.

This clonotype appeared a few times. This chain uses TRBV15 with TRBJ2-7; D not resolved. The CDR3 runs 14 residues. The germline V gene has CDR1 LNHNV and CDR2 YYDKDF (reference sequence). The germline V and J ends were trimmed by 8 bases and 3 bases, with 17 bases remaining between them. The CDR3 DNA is TGTGCCACCGGCTTGAACGGCAACTACTACGAGCAGTACTTC. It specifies CATGLNGNYYEQYF.

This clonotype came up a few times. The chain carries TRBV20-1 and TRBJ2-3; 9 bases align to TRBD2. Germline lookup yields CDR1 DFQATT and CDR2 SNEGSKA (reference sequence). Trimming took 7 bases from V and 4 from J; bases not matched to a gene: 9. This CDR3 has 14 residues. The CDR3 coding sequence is TGCAGTGGAGTCGGAGCGGGGGGACCAGATACGCAGTATTTT. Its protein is CSGVGAGGPDTQYF.

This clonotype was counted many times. The CDR3 protein is CASSRLENNEQFF. In DNA form, the CDR3 reads TGTGCCAGCAGCCGACTAGAAAACAATGAGCAGTTCTTC. The chain is built from TRBV7-9 and TRBJ2-1, with a weak D call TRBD2 (6 bases). The germline V gene has CDR1 SEHNR and CDR2 FQNEAQ (reference sequence). This CDR3 has 13 amino acids. V gave up 5 bases and J gave up 5 bases, with 10 bases separating them.

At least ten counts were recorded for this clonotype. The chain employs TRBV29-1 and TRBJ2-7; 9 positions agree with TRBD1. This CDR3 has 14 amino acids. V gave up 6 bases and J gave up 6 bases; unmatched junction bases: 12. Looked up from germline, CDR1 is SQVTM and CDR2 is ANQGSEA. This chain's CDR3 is CSVMRGTGLGEQYF. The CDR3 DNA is TGCAGCGTCATGAGGGGGACAGGGCTCGGCGAGCAGTACTTC.

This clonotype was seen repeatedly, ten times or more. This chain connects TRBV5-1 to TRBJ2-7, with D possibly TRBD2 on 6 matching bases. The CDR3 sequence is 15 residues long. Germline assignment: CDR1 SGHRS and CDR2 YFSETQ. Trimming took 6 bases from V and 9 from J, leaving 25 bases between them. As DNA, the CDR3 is TGCGCCAGCAAGGAGGGTTCCTATCATCCGGGTAGGCAGTACTTC. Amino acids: CASKEGSYHPGRQYF.

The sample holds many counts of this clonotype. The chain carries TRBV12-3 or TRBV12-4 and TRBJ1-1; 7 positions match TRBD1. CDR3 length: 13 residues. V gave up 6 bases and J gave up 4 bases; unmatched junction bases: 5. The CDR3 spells CASRRQGGTEAFF. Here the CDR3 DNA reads TGTGCCAGCAGACGACAGGGTGGCACTGAAGCTTTCTTT.

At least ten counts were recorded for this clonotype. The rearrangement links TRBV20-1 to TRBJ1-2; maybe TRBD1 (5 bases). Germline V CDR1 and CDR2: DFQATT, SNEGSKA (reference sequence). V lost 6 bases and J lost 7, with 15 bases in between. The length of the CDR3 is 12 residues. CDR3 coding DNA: TGCAGTGCCCGGGGGTACGGGCGTGGCTACACCTTC. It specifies CSARGYGRGYTF.

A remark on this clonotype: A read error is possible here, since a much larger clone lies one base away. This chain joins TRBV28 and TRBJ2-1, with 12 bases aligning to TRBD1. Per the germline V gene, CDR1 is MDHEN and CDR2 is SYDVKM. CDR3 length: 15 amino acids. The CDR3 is CACSFTGTGGDEQFF. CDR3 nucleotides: TGTGCCTGCAGTTTTACGGGGACAGGGGGCGATGAGCAGTTCTTC. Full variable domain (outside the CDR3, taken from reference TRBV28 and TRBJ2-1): DVKVTQSSRYLVKRTGEKVFLECVQDMDHENMFWYRQDPGLGLRLIYFSYDVKMKEKGDIPEGYSVSREKKERFSLILESASTNQTSMYLCACSFTGTGGDEQFFGPGTRLTVL.

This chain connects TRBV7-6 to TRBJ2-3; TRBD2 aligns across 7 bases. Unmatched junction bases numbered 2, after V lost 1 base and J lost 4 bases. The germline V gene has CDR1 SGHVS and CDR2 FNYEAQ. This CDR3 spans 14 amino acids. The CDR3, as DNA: TGTGCCAGCAGCTTAGTACGGGGGGCAGATACGCAGTATTTT. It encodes CASSLVRGADTQYF.

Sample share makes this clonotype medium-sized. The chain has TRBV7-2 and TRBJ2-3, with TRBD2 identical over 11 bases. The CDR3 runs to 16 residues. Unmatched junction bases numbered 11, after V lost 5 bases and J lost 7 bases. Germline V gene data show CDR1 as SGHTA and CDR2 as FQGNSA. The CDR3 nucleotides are TGTGCCAGCAGCGTACTTAGCGGGGGGGGCCGGAATACGCAGTATTTT. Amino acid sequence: CASSVLSGGGRNTQYF.

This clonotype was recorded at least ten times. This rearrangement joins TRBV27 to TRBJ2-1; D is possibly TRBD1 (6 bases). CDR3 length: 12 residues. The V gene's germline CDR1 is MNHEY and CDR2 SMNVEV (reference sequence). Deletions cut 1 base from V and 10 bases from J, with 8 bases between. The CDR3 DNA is TGTGCCAGCAGTTTATTCGGGACAGAGCAGTTCTTC. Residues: CASSLFGTEQFF.